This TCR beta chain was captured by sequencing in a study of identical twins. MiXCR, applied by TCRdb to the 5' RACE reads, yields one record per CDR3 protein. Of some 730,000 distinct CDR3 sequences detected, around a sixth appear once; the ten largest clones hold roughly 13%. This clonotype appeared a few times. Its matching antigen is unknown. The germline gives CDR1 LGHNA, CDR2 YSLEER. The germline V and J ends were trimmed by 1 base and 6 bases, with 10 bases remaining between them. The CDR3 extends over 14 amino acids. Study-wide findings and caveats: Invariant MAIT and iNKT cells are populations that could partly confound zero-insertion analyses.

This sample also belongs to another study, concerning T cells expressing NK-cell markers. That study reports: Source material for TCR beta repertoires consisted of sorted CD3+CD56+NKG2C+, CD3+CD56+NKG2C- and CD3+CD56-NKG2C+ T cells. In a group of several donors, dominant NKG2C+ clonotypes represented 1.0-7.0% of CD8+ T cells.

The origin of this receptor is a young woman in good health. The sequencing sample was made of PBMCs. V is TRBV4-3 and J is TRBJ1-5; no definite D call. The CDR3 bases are TGCGCCAGCAGCCAAGTTGAAAGGAGTCAGCCCCAGCATTTT. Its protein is CASSQVERSQPQHF.